What follows is one T cell receptor gamma chain and its context. The limits of the CDR3 on the DNA are not certain, so only TCRdb's listed CDR3 is given. These data come from a study of gamma-delta chains in newborns, infants, children. The CDR3 totals 25 residues, both ends included. Germline values: CDR1 GITISATS, CDR2 ISYDGTV (reference sequence). TCRdb reanalyzed the reads using CATT. The table lists 30 or so gamma-chain clones. This receptor was identified in a child who received the measles vaccine. This table probably holds off-target reads from a library built for another chain. Sample: blood. The V gene was identified as TRGV9, while no J gene was called. This CDR3 reads CACDTLGGSDWDTRQMFFGTGIKLF.